The source of this T cell receptor beta chain is a study of blood T cell repertoires in COVID-19. About the study: The United States, Italy and Spain supplied acute and convalescent COVID-19 samples.

Germline V gene lookup returns CDR1 SGHTA and CDR2 FQGNSA. Between the trimmed V and J ends, which lost 5 bases and 3 bases, there was a span of 11 bases. This CDR3 comprises 13 residues. In the original analysis: Amplification from reference gene primers served as the basis for estimated nucleated cell counts. Data came from immunoSEQ multiplex PCR; TCRdb stores just in-frame clones and leaves some out. V, J and clone size were drawn from that table, and D and trimming were deduced from the DNA. The data contain tens of thousands of clones, roughly four fifths of them singletons. The sequencing input was peripheral blood. The J gene is TRBJ2-7, the V gene TRBV7-2; possibly TRBD2 for D (5 bases). This clonotype originated in a human donor in a cohort sampled during active COVID-19. The CDR3 here is CASSVTSGYEQYF. In DNA, the CDR3 is TGTGCCAGCAGCGTCACGAGCGGCTACGAGCAGTACTTC.